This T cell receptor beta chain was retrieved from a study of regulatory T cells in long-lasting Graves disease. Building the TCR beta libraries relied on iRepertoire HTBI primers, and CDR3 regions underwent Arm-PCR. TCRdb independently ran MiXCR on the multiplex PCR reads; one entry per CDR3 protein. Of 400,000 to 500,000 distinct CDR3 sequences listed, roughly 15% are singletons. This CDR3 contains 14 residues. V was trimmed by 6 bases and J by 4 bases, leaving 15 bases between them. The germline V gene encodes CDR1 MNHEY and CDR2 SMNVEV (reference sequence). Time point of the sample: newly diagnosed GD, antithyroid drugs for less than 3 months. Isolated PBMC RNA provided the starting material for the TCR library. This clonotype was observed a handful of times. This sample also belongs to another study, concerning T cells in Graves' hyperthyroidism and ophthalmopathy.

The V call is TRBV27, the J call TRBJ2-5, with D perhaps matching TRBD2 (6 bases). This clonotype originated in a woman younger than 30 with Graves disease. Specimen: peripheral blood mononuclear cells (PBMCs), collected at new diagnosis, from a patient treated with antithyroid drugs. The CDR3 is CASRKRPGRETQYF. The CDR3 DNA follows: TGTGCCAGCAGAAAACGCCCCGGGAGAGAGACCCAGTACTTC.